The present entry profiles one T cell receptor (beta chain) with its context. Its antigen is still unknown. The record originates from a study of cytomegalovirus exposure and HLA in healthy donors. Study context: The approximately 680 first-cohort repertoires and the roughly 120 validation repertoires shared the same platform, a later analysis reported. Study-wide findings and caveats: 150 or so TCR beta chains were listed as cytomegalovirus-associated. Most TCR sequences were seen very rarely across donors, but some public TCRs occurred in many. In a later analysis, first-cohort TCR clusters were found to tend to co-occur in the 130 or so validation repertoires.

Germline V gene lookup returns CDR1 LNHNV and CDR2 YYDKDF (reference sequence). The CDR3 totals 13 residues. The V gene lost 6 bases and the J gene lost 4 bases, with 10 bases spanning the gap. Sequencing used immunoSEQ multiplex PCR; TCRdb keeps in-frame clones, though not all of them. This sample carries 200,000 to 250,000 clones, roughly 83% of them seen once, and the ten largest clones take around 15%. This receptor was identified in a woman between 25 and 40 years old in good health and CMV-seropositive. Sequenced sample: PBMCs. The V and J genes are TRBV15 and TRBJ1-5; D is ambiguous. The CDR3 DNA follows: TGTGCCACCAGATTACTAAAGAATCAGCCCCAGCATTTT. The encoded protein is CATRLLKNQPQHF.